These T cell receptor beta chains were read from a single sample in a study of blood T cell repertoires in COVID-19. Data came from immunoSEQ multiplex PCR; TCRdb stores just in-frame clones and leaves some out. The sample holds around 430,000 clones, around 89% seen once. Sequencing input: peripheral blood. These receptors were obtained from a woman between 50 and 59 years old with COVID-19, enrolled during active disease. CDR3s include the opening cysteine and the closing phenylalanine or tryptophan. Each record gives: CDR3 DNA, CDR3 protein, V gene, D gene, J gene, clone size. D genes are given only for firm matches. Not all rows give a size; the values are once, few, many and, for expanded clones, a class.

TGTGCCAGCAGCCCTTTCGGGGTGACAGATACGCAGTATTTT | CASSPFGVTDTQYF | TRBV9 | - | TRBJ2-3 | -
TGTGCCAGCAGCGTAGCTTCGGACACTGAAGCTTTCTTT | CASSVASDTEAFF | TRBV9 | - | TRBJ1-1 | -
TGTGCCAGCAGCTTAGGAACAGGGGATCAGCCCCAGCATTTT | CASSLGTGDQPQHF | TRBV7-2 | TRBD1 | TRBJ1-5 | -
TGCGCCAGCAGCATCGGACAGGGATCGAATGAGCAGTTCTTC | CASSIGQGSNEQFF | TRBV5-1 | TRBD1 | TRBJ2-1 | -
TGTGCCAGCAGCTCCCCCCGCCCCGGCGGGGGGGTTCAAGAGACCCAGTACTTC | CASSSPRPGGGVQETQYF | TRBV5-6 | TRBD2 | TRBJ2-5 | -
TGTGCCAGCAGCCTCCGGGAGAGCACAGATACGCAGTATTTT | CASSLRESTDTQYF | TRBV3-1/TRBV3-2 | - | TRBJ2-3 | once
TGTGCCAGCAGTTACCGACGAGGTGGCTACACCTTC | CASSYRRGGYTF | TRBV6-5 | - | TRBJ1-2 | -
TGTGCCAGCAGTGATACAGGGAGTCAGACCCAGCATTTT | CASSDTGSQTQHF | TRBV6-1 | - | TRBJ1-5 | -
TGTGCCAGCAGCCTTACAGGGTTGCCCACCGGGGAGCTGTTTTTT | CASSLTGLPTGELFF | TRBV11-2 | - | TRBJ2-2 | -
TGTGCCAGCAGCCAAGACCCGAGCTCCTACGAGCAGTACTTC | CASSQDPSSYEQYF | TRBV4-2 | - | TRBJ2-7 | -
TGTGCCAGCAGTCCCTGGCTAGCTCAAACCAATGAGCAGTTCTTC | CASSPWLAQTNEQFF | TRBV9 | - | TRBJ2-1 | -